This T cell receptor (beta chain) is from a study of CD8 T cells in Susac syndrome (dated 2019 in TCRdb). The study in broad terms: Whether CD8+ T cell activation and differentiation in Susac syndrome was antigen driven was tested using repertoire sequencing. CD8+ T cell repertoire clonality was compared between approximately 12 healthy donors, roughly 14 Susac syndrome patients and fewer than 19 multiple sclerosis patients. General conclusions and limits of the study: The TCR sequencing and HLA analysis was acknowledged to have included a relatively small number of individuals.

Of note for this clonotype: This clone's antigen is unknown. Nothing much larger sits one base from this clone, and base qualities are not available.

RNA was extracted using the RNeasy kit, and roughly 0.5 to 1 microgram was reverse transcribed with random hexamers. The immunoSEQ multiplex PCR assay, covering 54 Vbeta and 13 Jbeta segments, was used to amplify TCR beta CDR3 regions. To correct PCR amplification bias, a synthetic template baseline was used for both primer optimization and computational correction. The published analysis was carried out like this. Only productive sequences were kept, with reads annotated to V, D and J genes according to IMGT and analyzed in immunoSEQ Analyzer. To calculate clonality, Shannon entropy was normalized by log2 of the number of productive unique sequences and then subtracted from one. For each patient and control, public and private clones were evaluated among the 100 most prevalent clones. A clone was defined as Susac-specific if it was absent from the healthy and MS cohorts, from around 960 published viral clones and from other ImmuneACCESS disease sequences. TCRdb reran the public reads through fastp at Q25 and MiXCR, keeping productive beta chains. Rows merge per CDR3 protein into single entries with the most common DNA and genes. These V and J calls derive from TCRdb rather than the authors' analysis. Counted in this sample were more than 75,000 distinct CDR3 sequences; roughly 94% of them appeared once. The top ten clones comprise roughly 0.24% of the sample.

Peripheral blood CD8+ and CD4+ T cells from healthy donors, Susac syndrome patients and multiple sclerosis patients were profiled using high-throughput TCR beta sequencing. Healthy donors were age- and sex-matched controls. CD8+ TEMRA cells were enriched by FACS, while bulk CD8+ and CD4+ T cells were purified by magnetic negative isolation. Blood was drawn into EDTA tubes, processed within 24 hours, and PBMCs were isolated by density gradient centrifugation. PBMCs destined for TCR sequencing were cryopreserved in liquid nitrogen and later thawed in a 37 °C water bath. The sorted or isolated CD4+, CD8+ and CD8+ TEMRA cells reached a purity of at least 90%. CDR1 and CDR2 are drawn from the germline V gene (reference sequence): SGHNT, YYREEE. From the cysteine up to the phenylalanine, the CDR3 has a length of 14 residues. The only DNA kept is the CDR3, 42 bases in frame from the first base. The trim is 0 bases for V and 3 bases for J, with a gap of 7 bases between the germline ends.

The sequencing input was CD8+ T cells from PBMCs. This receptor was obtained from a human donor in good health. The sequence links TRBV5-4 to TRBJ2-4, with the D gene too uncertain to name. CDR3 protein: CASSLDMGKNIQYF. Read as DNA, the sequence is TGTGCCAGCAGCTTGGACATGGGCAAAAACATTCAGTACTTC.